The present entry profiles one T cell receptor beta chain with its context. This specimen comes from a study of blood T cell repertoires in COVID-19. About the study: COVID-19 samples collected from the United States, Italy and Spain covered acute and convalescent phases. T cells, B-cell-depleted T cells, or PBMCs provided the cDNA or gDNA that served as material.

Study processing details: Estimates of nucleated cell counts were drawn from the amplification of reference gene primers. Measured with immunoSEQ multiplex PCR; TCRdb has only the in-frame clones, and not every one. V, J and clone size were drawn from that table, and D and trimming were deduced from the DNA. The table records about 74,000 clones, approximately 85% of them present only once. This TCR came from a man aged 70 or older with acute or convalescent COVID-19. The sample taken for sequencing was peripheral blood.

The CDR3 DNA follows: TGTGCCAGCAGCCTCAGGAACACTGAAGCTTTCTTT. As protein: CASSLRNTEAFF. J is TRBJ1-1 and V is TRBV11-3; D gene unclear. V was pared by 5 bases and J by 1 base, with 5 bases between. Germline-derived CDR1 and CDR2 are SGHNT and YENEEA. This CDR3 is 12 amino acids long.